Given below is one T cell receptor (beta chain) in context. The data were taken from a study of spatial heterogeneity in lung cancer. The trim removed 5 bases at V and 0 bases at J, leaving 19 bases unmatched. The CDR3 is made up of 20 amino acids. TCRdb reprocessed the 5' RACE reads via MiXCR and lists one record per CDR3 protein. This table holds just under 95,000 distinct CDR3 sequences, less than 15% found once. The sample's time point: sample taken at primary tumor resection. Whole RNA was taken from tumor, nontumor lung or frozen PBMC; it was then sequenced unsorted. Donors were approximately 70 untreated early-stage non-small cell lung cancer patients.

The sequence was obtained from a male donor with early-stage non-small cell lung cancer. The sample in question was PBMCs, obtained at surgery. The chain has TRBV12-3 or TRBV12-4 and TRBJ1-2; TRBD1 agrees at 9 bases. The CDR3 spells CASSLSGTGRPYSSNYGYTF. CDR3 nucleotide sequence: TGTGCCAGCAGTCTCTCCGGGACAGGGAGACCCTATTCGTCTAACTATGGCTACACCTTC.